Described below is a single TCR beta chain sequence and its context. This clone appeared many times. Its antigen specificity is not known. No clone much larger than this one lies a single base away; base qualities are absent. The data stem from a study of beta chain features in type 1 diabetes (dated by TCRdb to 2016 to 2019). Some background on the complete study: No differences in mean age, gender distribution, total cell number or subset yield were found between patients and healthy donors. Whereas all 30 or so donors provided naive and central memory subsets, regulatory and stem cell-like memory subsets were isolated from just 8 patients and roughly eight healthy donors. Across all samples, 107,917,701 sorted cells were examined, and cell number per subset correlated strongly with RNA yield. In the study, recently diagnosed type 1 diabetes patients and matched healthy donors were compared on the TCRB repertoires of their sorted circulating CD4+ T cell subsets. Broad study findings and their caveats: HLA sub-analyses involved small numbers of individuals, so any influence of HLA type on TCRB rearrangement remained unresolved. Naive, central memory and regulatory TCRB repertoires appeared to be more similar among patients than among healthy donors. Shorter templates might have been favored by PCR, but patient and control samples were amplified and corrected together, so both groups would have been affected equally by any skew. Because cDNA was sequenced instead of genomic DNA, highly expressing activated cells could be over-represented, though the groups showed no difference in activation or CD3 levels. Patients with type 1 diabetes made fewer insertions and deleted more nucleotides at VDJ recombination sites, implying thymic rearrangement abnormalities. A moderate but significant shortening of TCRB CDR3 length was observed in type 1 diabetes patients in all four CD4+ subsets.

The entire amount of isolated RNA was reverse transcribed using the High Capacity cDNA Reverse Transcription Kit, so the sequenced TCRB transcripts were expressed ones. Deep immunoSEQ sequencing was applied to naive, central memory and regulatory T cell samples, giving an average of about 3.4 million total reads per sample. After sorted cells were lysed in RLT buffer, RNA was extracted with DNase-treated RNeasy Micro or Mini kits, with the choice depending on cell number. To prevent cross-contamination, every cell subset was processed on its own, while patient and healthy donor samples were processed together. Using the immunoSEQ multiplex PCR, TCRB sequences were amplified from cDNA into 87-bp fragments spanning the CDR3 region. Amplicons were sequenced on the Illumina HiSeq platform. The paper's processing steps were these. PCR bias was computationally corrected using synthetic template baselines, reads within Hamming distance 2 were collapsed, and singletons that could not be merged were discarded. Reads were aligned against IMGT to assign V, D and J genes, CDR3 length and insertions or deletions at six rearrangement sites. Within each subset, clonotype counts were normalized to sorted cell number, after which true diversity and Gini coefficients were computed with the tcR R package. Repertoire sharing was quantified using the overlap coefficient calculated on TCRB nucleotide sequences. This is the immuneACCESS table as TCRdb keeps it, with only in-frame sequences that have V and J called. A part of the clones is gone; compared with another copy, unresolved V genes explain less than half, and the rest is unexplained. The V and J calls and clone size are taken from that table; D and trimming were inferred from the DNA. The sample yields some 120,000 clones; roughly 17% were counted once. The top ten clonotypes cover 2% to 3% of the sample.

In the germline V gene, CDR1 corresponds to MDHEN and CDR2 to SYDVKM. The CDR3 spans 17 residues, from the cysteine through the phenylalanine. Only the CDR3 part of the read is kept: 51 bases, read in frame from the first base. Clipping removes 5 bases from V and 1 base from J, with 11 as the unmatched junction base count. A single peripheral blood draw of around 100 mL on average was collected from each donor into heparinised tubes. A BD FACSAria II and a panel including CD45RO, CCR7, CD25, CD127, CD95 and CD27 were used to sort naive, central memory, regulatory and stem cell-like memory CD4+ T cells. All sorted populations exceeded 95% purity. PBMCs were isolated immediately by Lymphoprep density gradient centrifugation and stained directly without culture. Samples were stained and sorted in pairs, with one healthy donor and one patient per experiment, so that batch effects were minimized.

The rearranged segments are TRBV28 and TRBJ2-3, with TRBD1 identical over 8 junction bases. The origin of this receptor is a man aged 18 to 29 with type 1 diabetes. Source material: central memory CD4+ T cells from blood. The CDR3 reads as follows: CASSLQDTGGRTDTQYF. The DNA reads as follows: TGTGCCAGCAGTCTCCAGGATACAGGGGGACGCACAGATACGCAGTATTTT.